These 9 T cell receptor beta chains originate from one sample sequenced in a study of CD8+ T cells in alopecia areata. Treatment denoted: oral pan-JAK inhibitor, 5-10 mg twice daily. It was cDNA, reverse transcribed from extracted RNA, that served as the sequencing template. The method was immunoSEQ multiplex PCR; TCRdb's version includes in-frame clones alone and lacks a portion of them. The data contain about 100,000 clones, 50% to 60% of them singletons. Sequencing was performed on CD8+ T cells sorted from blood, taken at roughly week 58, from a patient treated with tofacitinib. The receptors were gathered from a human donor with alopecia areata.

This clone qualifies as medium-sized. V gene TRBV6-5 combines with J gene TRBJ2-3; 8 positions agree with TRBD2. The CDR3 length is 16 residues. Germline V gives CDR1 MNHEY, CDR2 SVGAGI. V lost 0 bases, J lost 4 bases, and 6 bases stayed unmatched. The CDR3 here is CASSYSSGGAADTQYF. In DNA, the CDR3 is TGTGCCAGCAGTTACTCGTCGGGGGGGGCCGCAGATACGCAGTATTTT.

The chain recombines TRBV4-2 with TRBJ2-3; TRBD2 matches at 11 bases. The CDR3 contains 15 residues. Germline V lookup: CDR1 LGHNA, CDR2 YNFKEQ. V lost 3 bases and J lost 4; bases outside the gene matches: 3. The CDR3 region is CASSQIAGGPDTQYF. The CDR3 DNA follows: TGTGCCAGCAGCCAGATAGCGGGGGGGCCAGATACGCAGTATTTT.

This clone was detected a few times. The chain employs TRBV6-5 and TRBJ2-5, with D uncertain. V dropped 2 bases and J dropped 5 bases, with 6 bases sitting between them. The CDR3 runs 12 residues. Germline V gives CDR1 MNHEY, CDR2 SVGAGI. The CDR3 is CASSYVGETQYF. DNA for the CDR3: TGTGCCAGCAGTTACGTGGGGGAGACCCAGTACTTC.

The chain has TRBV27 and TRBJ1-4; D is unclear. The ends were cut back, 2 bases at V and 0 bases at J, with 16 bases in the middle. The length of the CDR3 is 18 residues. Germline V gene sequence: CDR1 MNHEY, CDR2 SMNVEV (reference sequence). The CDR3 nucleotides read TGTGCCAGCAGTTTAATTGGAGGCACATTTGCAACTAATGAAAAACTGTTTTTT. It is translated as CASSLIGGTFATNEKLFF. The whole variable domain, filled in from reference TRBV27 and TRBJ1-4, reads EAQVTQNPRYLITVTGKKLTVTCSQNMNHEYMSWYRQDPGLGLRQIYYSMNVEVTDKGDVPEGYKVSRKEKRNFPLILESPSPNQTSLYFCASSLIGGTFATNEKLFFGSGTQLSVL.

This clone showed up just a few times. The chain uses TRBV20-1 and TRBJ2-7; D unclear. V was cut by 0 bases and J by 9 bases, with 6 bases left in between. The length of the CDR3 is 10 residues. Germline-derived CDR1 and CDR2 are DFQATT and SNEGSKA (reference sequence). CDR3 loop: CSARDGLQYF. CDR3 sequence (DNA): TGCAGTGCTAGAGATGGTTTGCAGTACTTC.

The chain has TRBV5-1 and TRBJ2-7; 8 positions agree with TRBD2. The trim removed 4 bases at V and 2 bases at J, leaving 5 bases unmatched. The CDR3 length is 14 residues. Germline lookup yields CDR1 SGHRS and CDR2 YFSETQ. In nucleotides, the CDR3 is TGCGCCAGCAGCAGAGCGGGGGAGGCCTACGAGCAGTACTTC. Translated, it gives CASSRAGEAYEQYF.

The chain combines TRBV7-9 with TRBJ2-5; D gene ambiguous. Germline V gene sequence: CDR1 SEHNR, CDR2 FQNEAQ (reference sequence). V lost 1 base, J lost 2 bases, and 5 bases lay in between. CDR3 length: 13 residues. The CDR3 DNA is TGTGCCAGCAGCTTAGACAGTCAAGAGACCCAGTACTTC. It is translated as CASSLDSQETQYF.

The J gene is TRBJ2-3, the V gene TRBV5-4; D is ambiguous. The CDR3 loop spans 14 amino acids. V lost 2 bases and J lost 2, with 9 bases in between. CDR1 and CDR2 from the germline V gene are SGHNT and YYREEE (reference sequence). The CDR3 sequence is CASSFLENTDTQYF. The CDR3 DNA reads TGTGCCAGCAGCTTTTTAGAGAACACAGATACGCAGTATTTT.

This clone was found a few times. The chain uses TRBV7-9 and TRBJ2-1; unclear D gene. V lost 8 bases and J lost 0, with 5 bases in between. The germline CDR1 and CDR2 sequences are SEHNR and FQNEAQ (reference sequence). The CDR3 covers 12 residues. Here the CDR3 DNA reads TGTGCCAGCTTCAGCTCCTACAATGAGCAGTTCTTC. It yields the protein CASFSSYNEQFF.